One sample yielded the 11 T cell receptor beta chains listed below, sequenced in a study of shared clonotypes between healthy human individuals (dated by TCRdb to 2020 to 2021). Library generation was performed with the immunoSEQ multiplex PCR assay. The source is immuneACCESS, and TCRdb retained only in-frame sequences with V and J called. Part of the clones is not carried over; for the studies checked, unresolved V genes explain less than half of this, and the remainder is unexplained. For this sample the table gives 2 million to 2.5 million clones, of which more than 85% were detected only once. Of the sample, under 0.45% falls within the top ten clones. The source material was naive CD4+ T cells from PBMCs. Taken with the paper, the label for cell subset or site translates to: CD45RA+ positively selected. These TCRs come from a man in his late teens or twenties in good health. Some clones in this sample may be carry-over from other donors' samples.

This sequence joins TRBV9 and TRBJ1-2; D may be TRBD1 (6 bases). Trimming stripped 3 bases from V and 4 bases from J, with 16 bases between. Germline loops: CDR1 SGDLS, CDR2 YYNGEE. This CDR3 region has 15 residues. The DNA for the CDR3 is TGTGCCAGCAGCGGCGGAGGGGGGATGGCCTATGGCTACACCTTC. Encoded protein: CASSGGGGMAYGYTF.

The chain is built from TRBV7-8 and TRBJ2-7; 11 nucleotides line up with TRBD2. The CDR3 is 15 residues long. V lost 2 bases to trimming and J lost 4 bases; unmatched junction nucleotides: 4. Germline V lookup: CDR1 SGHVS, CDR2 FQNEAQ. Written as DNA, the CDR3 is TGTGCCAGCAGCTTAATGGGACTAGCGGATTACGAGCAGTACTTC. It specifies CASSLMGLADYEQYF.

Concerning this clone: Other DNA sequences in the same sample also yield this CDR3. The rearrangement links TRBV5-6 to TRBJ2-3, with 7 bases aligning to TRBD2. Germline values: CDR1 SGHDT, CDR2 YYEEEE. The CDR3 is 15 amino acids. The V segment lost 4 bases and the J segment 0 bases; nucleotides outside the gene matches: 5. CDR3 residues: CASSRLAASTDTQYF. DNA of the CDR3: TGTGCCAGCAGCCGACTAGCCGCTAGCACAGATACGCAGTATTTT. Drawing the rest from reference TRBV5-6 and TRBJ2-3, the complete variable domain is DAGVTQSPTHLIKTRGQQVTLRCSPKSGHDTVSWYQQALGQGPQFIFQYYEEEERQRGNFPDRFSGHQFPNYSSELNVNALLLGDSALYLCASSRLAASTDTQYFGPGTRLTVL.

The chain is built from TRBV7-9 and TRBJ1-2; D might be TRBD1 (5 bases). The germline V gene has CDR1 SEHNR and CDR2 FQNEAQ (reference sequence). V shed 1 base and J shed 9 bases, with 6 bases lying between them. The CDR3 is 11 residues long. CDR3 loop: CASSLGDRYTF. The CDR3 DNA reads as TGTGCCAGCAGCTTAGGGGACCGCTACACCTTC.

V gene TRBV7-2 combines with J gene TRBJ2-1, with D perhaps matching TRBD1 or TRBD2 (5 bases each). The CDR3 is 15 residues long. With 3 bases removed from V and 3 bases from J, the gap between germline ends came to 12 bases. Germline V lookup: CDR1 SGHTA, CDR2 FQGNSA. CDR3 residues: CASSFLAGSYNEQFF. The CDR3 coding sequence is TGTGCCAGCAGCTTCTTGGCAGGGAGCTACAATGAGCAGTTCTTC.

The rearrangement uses TRBV28 and TRBJ2-3; D is possibly TRBD1 (5 bases). This CDR3 spans 12 amino acids. Trimming shortened V by 6 bases and J by 9 bases, and 13 bases separated the two germline ends. Germline values: CDR1 MDHEN, CDR2 SYDVKM. The CDR3 coding sequence is TGTGCCAGCAGCCGAAGCCAGGGCACGCAGTATTTT. Amino acids: CASSRSQGTQYF.

The CDR3 DNA sequence: TGTGCCAGCTCACCAAGTATAGCGGGAGCCGGCGAGCAGTACTTC. Translated: CASSPSIAGAGEQYF. The rearrangement links TRBV18 to TRBJ2-7, with 9 bases lining up with TRBD2. Per germline, CDR1 KGHSH and CDR2 LQKENI. The CDR3 length is 15 residues. The junction had 8 bases not matched to a gene; V was cut back by 2 bases and J by 6 bases.

This clone was detected only once. The chain joins TRBV5-6 to TRBJ2-7; a weak D match, TRBD1 (5 bases). The CDR3 spans 13 residues. Germline CDR1 is SGHDT and CDR2 is YYEEEE. Trimming pared 4 bases from V and 7 bases from J, leaving 15 bases between. The CDR3: CASSPRGAREQYF. The DNA for the CDR3 is TGTGCCAGCAGCCCAAGGGGCGCGCGGGAGCAGTACTTC.

This sequence joins TRBV30 and TRBJ2-3; 15 bases are shared with TRBD2. J was trimmed by 7 bases and V by 2 bases; bases with no gene match: 7. CDR1 is GTSNPN and CDR2 is SVGIG in the germline V gene (reference sequence). CDR3 length: 16 residues. Written as DNA, the CDR3 is TGTGCCTGGAGTAGAACAGGACTAGCGGGAGGGAATACGCAGTATTTT. Its protein product is CAWSRTGLAGGNTQYF.

This rearrangement joins TRBV4-1 to TRBJ2-7; the D gene is possibly TRBD2 (6 bases). Germline-derived CDR1 and CDR2 are MGHRA and YSYEKL. The CDR3 spans 17 residues. Deletions cut 0 bases from V and 5 bases from J, with 20 bases between. This chain's CDR3 is CASSQEQFRRGGNEQYF. The CDR3, as DNA: TGCGCCAGCAGCCAAGAGCAATTTAGGCGGGGCGGGAACGAGCAGTACTTC.

This rearrangement joins TRBV30 to TRBJ2-7, with a weak D call TRBD2 (5 bases). Trimming removed 0 bases at V and 6 bases at J, with 12 bases between. Germline assignment: CDR1 GTSNPN and CDR2 SVGIG (reference sequence). CDR3 length: 13 amino acids. DNA of the CDR3: TGTGCCTGGAGTGTACGCCTAGCCGGCGAGCAGTACTTC. Its protein product is CAWSVRLAGEQYF.